Listed below are T cell receptor beta chains from one sample, sequenced in a study of PD-1 blockade in classical Hodgkin lymphoma. Libraries were prepared by immunoSEQ multiplex PCR; TCRdb keeps only in-frame clonotypes and omits some of them. The profile covers roughly 12,000 clones, with approximately 88% appearing a single time and around 42% taken by the ten largest. The sample consisted of CD8+ T cells from blood, taken at baseline. These receptors all come from a human donor with classical Hodgkin lymphoma. Each CDR3 is given with its conserved first and last residue. The D gene is left open where the match is weak. The size of a clone is reported for some rows only, either as once, few or many, or as a class for expanded clones.

D	J	V	size	CDR3	DNA
TRBD2	TRBJ2-1	TRBV7-9	-	CASSLRTSGEQFF	TGTGCCAGCAGCCTAAGGACTAGCGGCGAGCAGTTCTTC
-	TRBJ2-5	TRBV7-9	-	CASSFTAQETQYF	TGTGCCAGCAGCTTTACAGCTCAAGAGACCCAGTACTTC
TRBD1	TRBJ2-2	TRBV7-7	-	CALSSGTGNTGELFF	TGTGCACTTAGCAGTGGGACAGGGAACACCGGGGAGCTGTTTTTT
TRBD1	TRBJ1-5	TRBV6-5	-	CASSMDRGNQPQHF	TGTGCCAGCAGCATGGACAGGGGCAATCAGCCCCAGCATTTT
-	TRBJ2-6	TRBV6-5	-	CASSLSGANVLTF	TGTGCCAGCAGCCTATCTGGGGCCAACGTCCTGACTTTC
-	TRBJ1-1	TRBV10-2	-	CASSDRGKTEAFF	TGCGCCAGCAGTGACAGGGGAAAGACTGAAGCTTTCTTT
TRBD2	TRBJ2-1	TRBV6-5	-	CASVEGLAGFSEQFF	TGTGCCAGCGTGGAGGGACTAGCGGGATTCAGCGAGCAGTTCTTC
TRBD2	TRBJ2-1	TRBV28	-	CASSLMTSGSTNEQFF	TGTGCCAGCAGCCTTATGACTAGCGGGAGTACCAATGAGCAGTTCTTC
-	TRBJ1-1	TRBV5-1	-	CASSWENTEAFF	TGCGCCAGCAGCTGGGAGAACACTGAAGCTTTCTTT
-	TRBJ2-7	TRBV7-2	-	CASSLLADSYEQYF	TGTGCCAGCAGCTTATTAGCCGACTCCTACGAGCAGTACTTC
TRBD1	TRBJ1-1	TRBV27	few	CASSLGVDRGGLAFF	TGTGCCAGCAGTCTAGGCGTGGACAGGGGCGGGTTAGCTTTCTTT
TRBD1	TRBJ1-2	TRBV29-1	few	CSAKGQNYGYTF	TGCAGCGCTAAGGGACAGAACTATGGCTACACCTTC
TRBD1	TRBJ1-1	TRBV10-3	once	CAISETGVYPNTNTEAFF	TGTGCCATCAGTGAGACAGGGGTCTATCCAAATACGAACACTGAAGCTTTCTTT
-	TRBJ1-4	TRBV7-9	-	CASSCFQFF	TGTGCCAGCAGCTGCTTTCAGTTTTTT
TRBD1	TRBJ2-3	TRBV28	-	CASSFPRQGGTDTQYF	TGTGCCAGCAGTTTTCCGAGACAGGGTGGTACAGATACGCAGTATTTT
TRBD2	TRBJ2-7	TRBV10-3	-	CAISQGTSGAYEQYF	TGTGCCATCAGCCAAGGGACTAGCGGGGCCTACGAGCAGTACTTC
-	TRBJ2-1	TRBV3-1/TRBV3-2	-	CASSPPQFF	TGTGCCAGCAGCCCCCCACAGTTCTTC
TRBD2	TRBJ2-7	TRBV15	-	CATREREGIYEQYF	TGTGCCACCAGGGAGCGGGAGGGAATCTACGAGCAGTACTTC
-	TRBJ2-7	TRBV9	once	CASSPRLGSSYEQYF	TGTGCCAGCAGCCCCCGACTGGGGAGCTCCTACGAGCAGTACTTC
TRBD1	TRBJ2-3	TRBV28	-	CASSGQGGTDTQYF	TGTGCCAGCAGTGGTCAGGGGGGCACAGATACGCAGTATTTT
-	TRBJ2-3	TRBV7-9	once	CASKEGNTDTQYF	TGTGCCAGCAAAGAGGGGAACACAGATACGCAGTATTTT
-	TRBJ2-7	TRBV13	-	CASSPSRLDSGDQYF	TGTGCCAGCAGCCCCTCTCGGCTGGACTCCGGCGACCAGTACTTC
-	TRBJ2-1	TRBV7-9	-	CASSDARGLHNEQFF	TGTGCCAGCAGCGACGCCCGAGGACTCCACAATGAGCAGTTCTTC
-	TRBJ2-2	TRBV4-2	-	CASSQDGARDYRAETRELFF	TGTGCCAGCAGCCAAGATGGCGCCAGAGACTACCGGGCAGAAACCAGGGAGCTGTTTTTT
-	TRBJ1-2	TRBV5-6	once	CASSLEGIGYTF	TGTGCCAGCAGCTTGGAAGGGATTGGCTACACCTTC